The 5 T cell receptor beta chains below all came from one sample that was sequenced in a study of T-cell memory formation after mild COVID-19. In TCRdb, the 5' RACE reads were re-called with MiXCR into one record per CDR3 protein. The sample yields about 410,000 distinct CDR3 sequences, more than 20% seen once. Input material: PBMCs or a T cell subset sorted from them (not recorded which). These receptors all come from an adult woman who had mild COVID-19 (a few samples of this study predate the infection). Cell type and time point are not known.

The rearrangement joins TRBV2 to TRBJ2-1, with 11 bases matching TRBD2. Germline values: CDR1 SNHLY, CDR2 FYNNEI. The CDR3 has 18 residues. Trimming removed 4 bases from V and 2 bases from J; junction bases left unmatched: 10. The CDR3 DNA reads TGTGCCAGCAGTGTCCTTAGCGGGAGGGCCGAACCCTACAATGAGCAGTTCTTC. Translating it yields CASSVLSGRAEPYNEQFF.

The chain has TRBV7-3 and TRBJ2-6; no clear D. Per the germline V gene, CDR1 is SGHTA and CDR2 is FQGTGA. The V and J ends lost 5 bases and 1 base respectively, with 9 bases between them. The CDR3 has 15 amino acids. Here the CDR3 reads CASSTPGSGANVLTF. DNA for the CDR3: TGTGCCAGCAGCACTCCTGGTTCTGGGGCCAACGTCCTGACTTTC.

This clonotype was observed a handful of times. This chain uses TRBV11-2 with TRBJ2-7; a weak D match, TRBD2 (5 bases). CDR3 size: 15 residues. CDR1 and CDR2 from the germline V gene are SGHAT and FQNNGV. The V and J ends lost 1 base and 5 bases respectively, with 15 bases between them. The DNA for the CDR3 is TGTGCCAGCAGCTTAGGGTCTTGGGGAGCTAACGAGCAGTACTTC. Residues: CASSLGSWGANEQYF. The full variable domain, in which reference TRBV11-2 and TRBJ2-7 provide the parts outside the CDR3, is EAGVAQSPRYKIIEKRQSVAFWCNPISGHATLYWYQQILGQGPKLLIQFQNNGVVDDSQLPKDRFSAERLKGVDSTLKIQPAKLEDSAVYLCASSLGSWGANEQYFGPGTRLTVT.

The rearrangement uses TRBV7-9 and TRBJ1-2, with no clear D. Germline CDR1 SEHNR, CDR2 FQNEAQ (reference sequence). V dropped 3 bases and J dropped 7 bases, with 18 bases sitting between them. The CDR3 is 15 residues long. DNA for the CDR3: TGTGCCAGCAGCTTCGCCTTCGTACACGAGGCTGGCTACACCTTC. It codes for CASSFAFVHEAGYTF.

The DNA of the CDR3 is TGCAGCGCTCAGAAGAACAATGAGCAGTTCTTC. As protein: CSAQKNNEQFF. The V and J genes are TRBV29-1 and TRBJ2-1; no clear D gene. CDR3 length: 11 residues. V dropped 7 bases and J dropped 5 bases, with 9 bases sitting between them. The V gene's germline CDR1 is SQVTM and CDR2 ANQGSEA.